These T cell receptor beta chains were read from a single sample in a study of blood T cells in healthy people across ages. TCRdb processed the 5' RACE reads anew with MiXCR; each CDR3 protein has one entry. The data show 800,000 to 950,000 distinct CDR3 sequences, 25% to 30% seen once. This same sample was also taken into another study, of T cells of mothers and their children.

Material: blood. Receptors originate from a middle-aged woman in good health. The CDR3 runs from the conserved cysteine through the conserved F or W. The order of the fields is D gene, J gene, V gene, clone size, CDR3 protein, CDR3 DNA. The D gene is left open where the match is weak. Where a row states a size, it is once, few, many or the class of an expanded clone; other rows omit it.

>TRBD1|TRBJ2-7|TRBV11-2|NA
CASSLATGTEEPYEQYF
TGTGCCAGCAGCTTAGCAACCGGGACAGAGGAACCCTACGAGCAGTACTTC
>TRBD2|TRBJ2-5|TRBV20-1|many
CSARDASGGAETQYF
TGCAGTGCTAGAGATGCTAGCGGGGGGGCGGAGACCCAGTACTTC
>NA|TRBJ1-5|TRBV20-1|NA
CSAKTGLPQPQHF
TGCAGTGCTAAAACAGGGTTGCCTCAGCCCCAGCATTTT
>TRBD1|TRBJ1-5|TRBV6-4|NA
CASSETGESQPQHF
TGTGCCAGCAGTGAGACAGGGGAGAGCCAGCCCCAGCATTTT
>NA|TRBJ2-5|TRBV4-2|few
CASSPQGFVIGQGETQYF
TGTGCCAGCAGCCCCCAAGGGTTCGTAATAGGCCAGGGAGAGACCCAGTACTTC
>NA|TRBJ1-1|TRBV7-2|few
CASSPTVRNTEAFF
TGTGCCAGCAGCCCGACTGTACGGAACACTGAAGCTTTCTTT
>NA|TRBJ2-5|TRBV18|few
CASSPTVRVETQYF
TGTGCCAGCTCGCCGACTGTAAGGGTCGAGACCCAGTACTTC
>TRBD1|TRBJ2-7|TRBV7-2|few
CASSTGTGINEQYF
TGTGCCAGCAGTACCGGGACAGGGATCAACGAGCAGTACTTC
>TRBD1|TRBJ2-3|TRBV24-1|many
CATSERGTGLNTDTQYF
TGTGCCACCAGTGAACGAGGGACAGGGCTTAACACAGATACGCAGTATTTT
>NA|TRBJ2-5|TRBV7-9|many
CASSWDFRGEETQYF
TGTGCCAGCAGCTGGGACTTCCGTGGGGAAGAGACCCAGTACTTC
>NA|TRBJ1-1|TRBV6-1|NA
CASSDPGIWNTEAFF
TGTGCCAGCAGTGACCCCGGTATTTGGAACACTGAAGCTTTCTTT
>NA|TRBJ1-1|TRBV6-4|NA
CASSETSYTEAFF
TGTGCCAGCAGCGAAACCAGCTACACTGAAGCTTTCTTT
>NA|TRBJ2-1|TRBV6-6|NA
CASIGVRDEQFF
TGTGCCAGCATAGGAGTGCGAGATGAGCAGTTCTTC
>NA|TRBJ1-1|TRBV28|few
CASSIIRGGGYTEAFF
TGTGCCAGCAGCATTATCCGGGGGGGAGGGTACACTGAAGCTTTCTTT
>NA|TRBJ1-2|TRBV21-1|many
CASSRGQASPENYGYTF
TGTGCCAGCAGCAGAGGACAGGCATCCCCGGAGAACTATGGCTACACCTTC
>NA|TRBJ1-2|TRBV12-3/TRBV12-4|few
CASSLTLNYGYTF
TGTGCCAGCAGTCTCACACTAAACTATGGCTACACCTTC
>NA|TRBJ1-5|TRBV9|few
CASSAGTATGGAQHF
TGTGCCAGCAGCGCCGGGACGGCGACTGGGGGGGCCCAGCATTTT
>NA|TRBJ2-7|TRBV7-9|few
CASSLEIRNPWEQYF
TGTGCCAGCAGCTTAGAGATCAGGAACCCCTGGGAGCAGTACTTC
>NA|TRBJ1-5|TRBV6-1|NA
CAGSSMENQPQHF
TGTGCCGGATCGTCTATGGAGAATCAGCCTCAGCATTTT
>TRBD1|TRBJ1-4|TRBV6-1|many
CASSPGTGVRNEKLFF
TGTGCCAGCAGTCCCGGGACAGGGGTGAGGAATGAAAAACTGTTTTTT
>TRBD1|TRBJ1-6|TRBV6-5|NA
CASGMRGQSPPHF
TGTGCCAGCGGCATGAGGGGGCAGTCACCCCCCCACTTT
>TRBD2|TRBJ2-1|TRBV12-3/TRBV12-4|few
CASSSRREVFDEQFF
TGTGCCAGCAGCTCCCGGCGGGAGGTATTCGATGAGCAGTTCTTC
>NA|TRBJ2-5|TRBV14|few
CASRRTGETQYF
TGTGCCAGCAGACGGACGGGAGAGACCCAGTACTTC
>TRBD1|TRBJ2-1|TRBV5-1|NA
CASGSFGTAQETQFF
TGCGCCAGCGGATCCTTCGGGACAGCCCAAGAGACCCAGTTCTTC
>TRBD2|TRBJ2-2|TRBV7-2|NA
CASSLGSSGGGTGELFF
TGTGCCAGCAGCTTAGGTAGCAGCGGGGGAGGCACCGGGGAGCTGTTTTTT
>NA|TRBJ2-7|TRBV20-1|many
CSARGTQGGYEQYF
TGCAGTGCTAGAGGCACCCAGGGTGGCTACGAGCAGTACTTC
>TRBD1|TRBJ2-7|TRBV5-1|few
CASSLAGPQGAGEQYF
TGCGCCAGCAGCTTAGCTGGGCCCCAGGGGGCCGGCGAGCAGTACTTC
>TRBD1|TRBJ1-6|TRBV12-3/TRBV12-4|few
CASAKGTAFSPLHF
TGTGCCAGCGCGAAAGGGACAGCGTTTTCACCCCTCCACTTT
>TRBD2|TRBJ2-1|TRBV3-1|few
CASSRLAGGNNNEQFF
TGTGCCAGCAGCCGACTAGCGGGGGGGAATAACAATGAGCAGTTCTTC
>TRBD1|TRBJ2-1|TRBV28|NA
CASSHPGTGNNEQFF
TGTGCCAGCAGTCATCCCGGGACAGGGAACAATGAGCAGTTCTTC
>NA|TRBJ1-2|TRBV4-1|NA
CASSQQRVSPTNYGYTF
TGCGCCAGCAGCCAACAACGAGTCAGTCCGACTAACTATGGCTACACCTTC
>NA|TRBJ2-1|TRBV29-1|few
CSVEDGGDEQFF
TGCAGCGTTGAAGATGGTGGCGATGAGCAGTTCTTC
>TRBD1|TRBJ1-2|TRBV24-1|few
CATSDLQGNYGYTF
TGTGCCACCAGTGATTTACAGGGGAACTATGGCTACACCTTC
>NA|TRBJ1-2|TRBV5-1|once
CASSTPNQNYGYTF
TGCGCCAGCAGCACGCCCAACCAGAACTATGGCTACACCTTC
>NA|TRBJ2-7|TRBV14|NA
CASSQDGQSYEQYF
TGTGCCAGCAGCCAAGATGGACAGAGCTACGAGCAGTACTTC
>NA|TRBJ1-3|TRBV4-2|few
CASSQGRVNSGNTIYF
TGTGCCAGCAGCCAAGGCAGGGTTAACTCTGGAAACACCATATATTTT
>NA|TRBJ2-3|TRBV4-1|few
CASSQPQGSRDTQYF
TGCGCCAGCAGCCAACCTCAGGGCTCTCGGGATACGCAGTATTTT
>NA|TRBJ1-1|TRBV5-1|NA
CASRYGTGNTEAFF
TGCGCCAGCAGGTATGGGACGGGGAACACTGAAGCTTTCTTT
>NA|TRBJ2-7|TRBV29-1|NA
CSVVGGRREQYF
TGCAGCGTTGTTGGGGGAAGGAGGGAGCAGTACTTC
>TRBD2|TRBJ2-1|TRBV27|NA
CASSFLLAGGDEQFF
TGTGCCAGCAGTTTTTTACTAGCGGGGGGAGATGAGCAGTTCTTC
>NA|TRBJ1-4|TRBV6-1|NA
CASRLGGTGERLFF
TGTGCCAGCAGGCTCGGGGGAACGGGAGAAAGGCTGTTTTTT
>NA|TRBJ2-7|TRBV29-1|NA
CSVGGATSYEQYF
TGCAGCGTTGGAGGAGCGACCTCCTACGAGCAGTACTTC
>NA|TRBJ2-3|TRBV7-9|NA
CASTLLGTDTQYF
TGTGCCAGCACCCTGCTGGGCACAGATACGCAGTATTTT
>NA|TRBJ2-5|TRBV28|few
CAGSGGPAQETQYF
TGTGCCGGCAGTGGTGGACCCGCCCAAGAGACCCAGTACTTC
>NA|TRBJ1-2|TRBV7-2|few
CASSLYGGTESYGYTF
TGTGCCAGCAGCTTATATGGAGGCACAGAATCTTATGGCTACACCTTC
>NA|TRBJ2-6|TRBV4-2|NA
CTSSQDRGGTGANALTF
TGTACCAGCAGCCAAGATAGGGGGGGTACAGGGGCCAACGCCCTGACTTTC
>TRBD1|TRBJ1-1|TRBV7-8|once
CASSLQGQGCPEAFF
TGTGCCAGCAGCTTACAGGGACAGGGGTGCCCTGAAGCTTTCTTT
>NA|TRBJ1-2|TRBV6-2/TRBV6-3|few
CASILGSGVRNYGYTF
TGTGCCAGCATCCTGGGGTCCGGAGTTCGTAACTATGGCTACACCTTC
>TRBD2|TRBJ2-7|TRBV29-1|NA
CSVEGGRPPWEQYF
TGCAGCGTTGAGGGCGGGAGGCCCCCCTGGGAGCAGTACTTC